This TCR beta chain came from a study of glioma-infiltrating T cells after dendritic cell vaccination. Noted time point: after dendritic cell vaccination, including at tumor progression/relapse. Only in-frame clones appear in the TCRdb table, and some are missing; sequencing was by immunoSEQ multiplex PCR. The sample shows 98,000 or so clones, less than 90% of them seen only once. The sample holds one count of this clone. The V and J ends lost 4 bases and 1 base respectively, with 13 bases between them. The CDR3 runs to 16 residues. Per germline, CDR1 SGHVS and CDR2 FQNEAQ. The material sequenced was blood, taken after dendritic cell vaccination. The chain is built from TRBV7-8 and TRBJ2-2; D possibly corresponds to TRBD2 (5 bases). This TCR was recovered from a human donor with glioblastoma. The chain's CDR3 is CASSSFVAGNTGELFF. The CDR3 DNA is TGTGCCAGCAGCTCATTCGTTGCGGGGAACACCGGGGAGCTGTTTTTT.